Below, one T cell receptor beta chain is given with its context. Its antigen is not known. The data are from a study of T cell responses to AZD1222 COVID-19 vaccine. Findings of the study overall: Most donors were white British and more were female, and clonal diversity was possibly underestimated. Repertoire samples came only from after the peak T cell response. Epitopes outside B.1.351 and B.1.1.7 mutated regions reportedly drew nearly half of spike TCRs.

Germline V gene data show CDR1 as MNHEY and CDR2 as SVGAGI. The CDR3 covers 14 residues. With 8 bases removed from V and 0 bases from J, the gap between germline ends came to 11 bases. The data were produced by immunoSEQ multiplex PCR, yet TCRdb's version contains in-frame clones alone and is incomplete. The sample gives 25,000 to 30,000 clones, over 80% of which show up once; 7.5% to 10% is in the top ten. V and J are TRBV6-5 and TRBJ2-1, with D maybe TRBD2 (5 bases). The source was peripheral blood, collected 28 days after the second AZD1222 dose. This receptor was obtained from an adult who received the AZD1222 COVID-19 vaccine. Here the CDR3 reads CASRGVSSYNEQFF. CDR3 DNA: TGTGCCAGCCGGGGAGTTAGCTCCTACAATGAGCAGTTCTTC.